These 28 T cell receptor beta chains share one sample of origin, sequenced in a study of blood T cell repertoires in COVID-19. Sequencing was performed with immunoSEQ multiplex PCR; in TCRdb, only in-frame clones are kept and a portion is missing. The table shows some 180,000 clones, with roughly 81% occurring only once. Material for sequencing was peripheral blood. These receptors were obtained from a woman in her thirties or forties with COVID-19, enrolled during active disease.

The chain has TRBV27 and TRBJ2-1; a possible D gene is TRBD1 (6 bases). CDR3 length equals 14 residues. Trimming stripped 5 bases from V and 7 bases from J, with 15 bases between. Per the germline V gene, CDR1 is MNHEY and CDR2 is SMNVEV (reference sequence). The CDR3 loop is CASSTLDSGNEQFF. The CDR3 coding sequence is TGTGCCAGCAGTACCCTGGACAGTGGTAATGAGCAGTTCTTC.

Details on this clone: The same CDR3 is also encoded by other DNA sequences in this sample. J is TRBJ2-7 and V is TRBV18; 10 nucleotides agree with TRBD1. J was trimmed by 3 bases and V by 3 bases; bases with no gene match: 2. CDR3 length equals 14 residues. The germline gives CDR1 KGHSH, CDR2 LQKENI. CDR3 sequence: CASSPGDRGYEQYF. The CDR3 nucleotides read TGTGCCAGCTCACCGGGGGACAGGGGCTACGAGCAGTACTTC.

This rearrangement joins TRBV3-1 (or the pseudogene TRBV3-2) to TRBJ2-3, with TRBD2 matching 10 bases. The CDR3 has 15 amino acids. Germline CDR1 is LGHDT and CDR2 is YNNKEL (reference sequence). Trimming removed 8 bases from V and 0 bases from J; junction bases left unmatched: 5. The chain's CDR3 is CASCPTSGSTDTQYF. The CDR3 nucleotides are TGTGCCAGCTGTCCGACTAGCGGGAGCACAGATACGCAGTATTTT.

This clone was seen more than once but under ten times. The CDR3 nucleotides are TGTGCCAGCAGTGAGGGGACTGCTGGAAACACCATATATTTT. This sequence encodes CASSEGTAGNTIYF. This rearrangement joins TRBV6-1 to TRBJ1-3, with TRBD1 as a possible D gene (5 bases). CDR3 size: 14 residues. Germline CDR1 is MNHNS and CDR2 is SASEGT. The V end lost 3 bases, the J end lost 2 bases, and 8 bases lay between the germline ends.

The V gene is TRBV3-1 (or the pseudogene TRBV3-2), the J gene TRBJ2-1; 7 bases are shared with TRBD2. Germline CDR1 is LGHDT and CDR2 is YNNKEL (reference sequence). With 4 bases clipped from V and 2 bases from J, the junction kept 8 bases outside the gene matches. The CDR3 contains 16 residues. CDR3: CASSPRNSGAYNEQFF. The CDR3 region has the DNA TGTGCCAGCAGCCCAAGAAACAGCGGGGCCTACAATGAGCAGTTCTTC.

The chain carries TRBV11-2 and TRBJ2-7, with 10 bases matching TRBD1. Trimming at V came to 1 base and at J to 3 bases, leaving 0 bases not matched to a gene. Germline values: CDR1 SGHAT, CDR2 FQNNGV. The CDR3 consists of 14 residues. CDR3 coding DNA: TGTGCCAGCAGCTTAGGGACAGGGGGCTACGAGCAGTACGTC. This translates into CASSLGTGGYEQYV.

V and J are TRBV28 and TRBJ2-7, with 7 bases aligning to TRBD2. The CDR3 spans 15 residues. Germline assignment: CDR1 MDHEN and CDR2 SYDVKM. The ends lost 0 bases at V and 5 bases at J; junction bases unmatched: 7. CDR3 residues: CASSLWAGVPHEQYF. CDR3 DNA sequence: TGTGCCAGCAGTTTATGGGCGGGAGTCCCCCACGAGCAGTACTTC.

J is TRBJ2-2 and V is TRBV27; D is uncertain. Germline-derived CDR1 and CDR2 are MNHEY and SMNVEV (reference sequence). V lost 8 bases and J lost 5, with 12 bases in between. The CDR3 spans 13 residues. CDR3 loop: CASLSRGTGELFF. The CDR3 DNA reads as TGTGCCAGCCTATCACGAGGAACCGGGGAGCTGTTTTTT.

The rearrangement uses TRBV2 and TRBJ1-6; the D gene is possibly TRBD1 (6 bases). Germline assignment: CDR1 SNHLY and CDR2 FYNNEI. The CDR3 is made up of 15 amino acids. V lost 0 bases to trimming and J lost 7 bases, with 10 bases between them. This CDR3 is CASSEAMGANSPLHF. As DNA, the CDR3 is TGTGCCAGCAGTGAAGCTATGGGGGCGAATTCACCCCTCCACTTT.

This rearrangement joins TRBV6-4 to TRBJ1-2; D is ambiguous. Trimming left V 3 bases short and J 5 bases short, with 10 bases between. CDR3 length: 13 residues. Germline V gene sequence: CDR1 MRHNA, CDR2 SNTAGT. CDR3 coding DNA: TGTGCCAGCAGTGAGCGTCCATGGTATGGCTACACCTTC. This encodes CASSERPWYGYTF.

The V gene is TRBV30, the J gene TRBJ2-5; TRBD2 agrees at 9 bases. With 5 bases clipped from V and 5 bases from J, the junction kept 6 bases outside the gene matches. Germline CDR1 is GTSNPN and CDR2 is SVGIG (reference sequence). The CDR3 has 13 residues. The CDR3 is CAWGGTSWETQYF. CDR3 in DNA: TGTGCCTGGGGAGGGACTAGCTGGGAGACCCAGTACTTC.

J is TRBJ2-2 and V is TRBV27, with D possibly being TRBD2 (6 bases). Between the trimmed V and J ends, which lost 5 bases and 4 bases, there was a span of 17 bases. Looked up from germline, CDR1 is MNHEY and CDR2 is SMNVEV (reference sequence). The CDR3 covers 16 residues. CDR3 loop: CASSLRLGAATGELFF. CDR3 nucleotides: TGTGCCAGCAGTCTCCGACTAGGAGCGGCCACCGGGGAGCTGTTTTTT.

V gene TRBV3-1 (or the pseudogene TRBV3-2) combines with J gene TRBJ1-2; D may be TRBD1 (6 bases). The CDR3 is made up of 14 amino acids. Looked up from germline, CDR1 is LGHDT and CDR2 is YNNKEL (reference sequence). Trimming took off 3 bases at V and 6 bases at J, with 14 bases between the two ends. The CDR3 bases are TGTGCCAGCAGCCAGGGAGGGGGTCCCAATGGCTACACCTTC. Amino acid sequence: CASSQGGGPNGYTF.

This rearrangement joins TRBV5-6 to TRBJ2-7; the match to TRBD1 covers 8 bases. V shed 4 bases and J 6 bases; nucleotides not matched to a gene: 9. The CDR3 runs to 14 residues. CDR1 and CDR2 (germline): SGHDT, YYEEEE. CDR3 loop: CASSQTGELREQYF. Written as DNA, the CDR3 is TGTGCCAGCAGCCAGACAGGGGAGTTGCGCGAGCAGTACTTC.

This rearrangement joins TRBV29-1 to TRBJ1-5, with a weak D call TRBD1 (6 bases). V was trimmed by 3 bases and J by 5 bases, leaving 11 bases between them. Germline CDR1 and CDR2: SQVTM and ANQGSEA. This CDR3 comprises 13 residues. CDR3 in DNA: TGCAGCGTTGATCAGGGGCCCTATCAGCCCCAGCATTTT. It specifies CSVDQGPYQPQHF.

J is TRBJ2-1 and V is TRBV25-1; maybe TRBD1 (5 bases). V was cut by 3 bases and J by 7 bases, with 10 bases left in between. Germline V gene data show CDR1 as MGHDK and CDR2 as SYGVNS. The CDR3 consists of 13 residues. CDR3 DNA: TGTGCCAGCAGTGACCACGGACAAAATGAGCAGTTCTTC. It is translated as CASSDHGQNEQFF. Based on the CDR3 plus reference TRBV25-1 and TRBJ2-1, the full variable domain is EADIYQTPRYLVIGTGKKITLECSQTMGHDKMYWYQQDPGMELHLIHYSYGVNSTEKGDLSSESTVSRIRTEHFPLTLESARPSHTSQYLCASSDHGQNEQFFGPGTRLTVL.

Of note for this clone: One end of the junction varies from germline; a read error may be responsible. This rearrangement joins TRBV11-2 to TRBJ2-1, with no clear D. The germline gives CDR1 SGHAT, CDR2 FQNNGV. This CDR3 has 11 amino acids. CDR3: CASSSFNEQFF. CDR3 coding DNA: TGTGCCAGCAGCTCCTTCAATGAGCAGTTCTTC.

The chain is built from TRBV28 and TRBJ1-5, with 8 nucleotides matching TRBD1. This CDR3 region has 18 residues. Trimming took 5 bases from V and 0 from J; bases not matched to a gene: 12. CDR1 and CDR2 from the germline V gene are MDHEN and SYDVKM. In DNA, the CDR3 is TGTGCCAGCAGTGTACCAGGACAGGGAATTTATAGCAATCAGCCCCAGCATTTT. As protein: CASSVPGQGIYSNQPQHF.

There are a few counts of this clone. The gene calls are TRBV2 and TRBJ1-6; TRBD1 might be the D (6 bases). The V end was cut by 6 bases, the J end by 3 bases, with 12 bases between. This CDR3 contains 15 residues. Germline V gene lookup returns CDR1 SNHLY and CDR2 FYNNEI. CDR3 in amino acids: CASRGQPYYNSPLHF. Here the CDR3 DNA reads TGTGCCAGCAGAGGACAGCCCTACTATAATTCACCCCTCCACTTT.

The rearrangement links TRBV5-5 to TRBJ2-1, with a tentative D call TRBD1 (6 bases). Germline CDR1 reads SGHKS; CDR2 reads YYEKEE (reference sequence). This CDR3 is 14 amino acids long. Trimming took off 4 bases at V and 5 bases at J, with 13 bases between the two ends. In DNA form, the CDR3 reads TGTGCCAGCAGCCCGGGACAAGCACACAATGAGCAGTTCTTC. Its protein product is CASSPGQAHNEQFF.

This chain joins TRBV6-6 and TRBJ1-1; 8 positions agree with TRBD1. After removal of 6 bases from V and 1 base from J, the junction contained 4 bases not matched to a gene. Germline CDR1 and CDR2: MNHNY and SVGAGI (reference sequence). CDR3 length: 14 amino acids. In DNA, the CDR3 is TGTGCCAGCAGCTCCGGGACAGGGAACACTGAAGCTTTCTTT. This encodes CASSSGTGNTEAFF.

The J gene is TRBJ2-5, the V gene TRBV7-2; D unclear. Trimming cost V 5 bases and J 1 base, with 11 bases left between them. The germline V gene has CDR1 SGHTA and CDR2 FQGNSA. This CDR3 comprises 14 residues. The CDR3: CASSRTKLQETQYF. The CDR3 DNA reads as TGTGCCAGCAGCCGTACTAAACTCCAAGAGACCCAGTACTTC.

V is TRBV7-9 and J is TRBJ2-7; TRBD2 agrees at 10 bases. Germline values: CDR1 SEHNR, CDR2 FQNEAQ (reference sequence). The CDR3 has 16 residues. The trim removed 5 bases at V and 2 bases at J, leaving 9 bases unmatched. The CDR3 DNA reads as TGTGCCAGCAGCGTGAGCGAAAGCGGGAGGGCCTACGAGCAGTACTTC. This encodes CASSVSESGRAYEQYF.

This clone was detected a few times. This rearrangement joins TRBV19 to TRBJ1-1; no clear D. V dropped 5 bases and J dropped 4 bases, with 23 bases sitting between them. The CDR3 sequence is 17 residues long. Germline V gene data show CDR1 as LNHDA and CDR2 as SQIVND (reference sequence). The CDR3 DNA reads TGTGCCAGTAGTTCGACCCTCGTCGGGAAAAGGAGCACTGAAGCTTTCTTT. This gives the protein CASSSTLVGKRSTEAFF.

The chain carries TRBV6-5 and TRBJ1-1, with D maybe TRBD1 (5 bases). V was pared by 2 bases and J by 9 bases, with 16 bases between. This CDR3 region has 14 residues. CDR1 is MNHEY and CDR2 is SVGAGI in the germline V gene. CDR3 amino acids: CASSYRHPTGKAFF. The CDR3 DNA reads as TGTGCCAGCAGTTACCGACACCCCACAGGAAAAGCTTTCTTT.

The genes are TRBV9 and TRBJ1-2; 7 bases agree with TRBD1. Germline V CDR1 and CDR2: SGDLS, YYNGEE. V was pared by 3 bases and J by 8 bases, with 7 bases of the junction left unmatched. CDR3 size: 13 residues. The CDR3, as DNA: TGTGCCAGCAGCGCCAGGGACAGATACGGCTACACCTTC. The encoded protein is CASSARDRYGYTF.

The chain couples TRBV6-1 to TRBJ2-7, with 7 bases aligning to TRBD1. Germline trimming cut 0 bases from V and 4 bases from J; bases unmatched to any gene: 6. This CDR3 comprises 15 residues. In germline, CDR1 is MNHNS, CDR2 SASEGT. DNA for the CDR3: TGTGCCAGCAGTGAAGCCCCGGGACAGACATACGAGCAGTACGTC. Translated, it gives CASSEAPGQTYEQYV.

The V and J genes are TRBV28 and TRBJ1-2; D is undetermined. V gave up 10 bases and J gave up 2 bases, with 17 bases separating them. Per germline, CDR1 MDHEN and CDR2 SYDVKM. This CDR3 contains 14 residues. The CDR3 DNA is TGTGCCATAGCGGGGTCGCCCCGGAACTATGGCTACACCTTC. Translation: CAIAGSPRNYGYTF.